The 3 T cell receptor beta chains below all came from one sample that was sequenced in a study of spatial heterogeneity in lung cancer. TCRdb reanalysed the 5' RACE reads using MiXCR and keeps one entry per CDR3 protein. The sample shows under 2,000 distinct CDR3 sequences, about 13% of them seen only once. Time point noted: sample taken at primary tumor resection. The input for sequencing was normal lung tissue next to the tumor, taken at surgery. The origin of the receptors is a female donor with early-stage non-small cell lung cancer.

By frequency in the sample, this clonotype is medium-sized (0.01 to 0.1%). The J gene is TRBJ2-1, the V gene TRBV9, with a weak D call TRBD1 (5 bases). CDR1 SGDLS and CDR2 YYNGEE come from the germline V gene. V dropped 3 bases and J dropped 8 bases, with 15 bases sitting between them. The CDR3 totals 14 residues. CDR3 protein: CASSASSGLDEQFF. The CDR3 coding sequence is TGTGCCAGCAGCGCAAGCTCAGGGTTAGATGAGCAGTTCTTC.

Relative to its sample, this clonotype is medium-sized. V usage is TRBV7-9 and J usage is TRBJ1-1; TRBD1 might be the D (6 bases). CDR1 and CDR2 (germline): SEHNR, FQNEAQ (reference sequence). Trimming cost V 5 bases and J 4 bases, with 20 bases left between them. The CDR3 is made up of 16 amino acids. The CDR3 DNA reads TGTGCCAGCAGCGCAGAGACAGGACCTTGGTCCACTGAAGCTTTCTTT. Protein product: CASSAETGPWSTEAFF.

The gene calls are TRBV4-1 and TRBJ2-3; 8 bases match TRBD2. V lost 0 bases and J lost 1; bases outside the gene matches: 6. The CDR3 length is 17 residues. Per germline, CDR1 MGHRA and CDR2 YSYEKL. The DNA of the CDR3 is TGCGCCAGCAGCCAAGAAGGTAGTAGCGGGGGCACAGATACGCAGTATTTT. Translation: CASSQEGSSGGTDTQYF.